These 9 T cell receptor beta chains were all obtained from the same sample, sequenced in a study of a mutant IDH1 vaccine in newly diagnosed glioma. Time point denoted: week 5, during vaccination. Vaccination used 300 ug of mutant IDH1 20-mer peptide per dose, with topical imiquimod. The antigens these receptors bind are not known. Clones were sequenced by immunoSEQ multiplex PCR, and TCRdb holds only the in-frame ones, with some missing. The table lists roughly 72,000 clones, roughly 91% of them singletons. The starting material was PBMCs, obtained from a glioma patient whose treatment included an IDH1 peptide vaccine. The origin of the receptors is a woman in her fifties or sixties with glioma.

The chain's CDR3 is CASRVVGFGADEQFF. CDR3 sequence (DNA): TGTGCCAGCAGGGTGGTGGGTTTCGGTGCGGATGAGCAGTTCTTC. The chain couples TRBV2 to TRBJ2-1; unclear D gene. V was shortened by 6 bases and J by 8 bases, with 20 bases between the two germline ends. Germline assignment: CDR1 SNHLY and CDR2 FYNNEI. This CDR3 region has 15 residues.

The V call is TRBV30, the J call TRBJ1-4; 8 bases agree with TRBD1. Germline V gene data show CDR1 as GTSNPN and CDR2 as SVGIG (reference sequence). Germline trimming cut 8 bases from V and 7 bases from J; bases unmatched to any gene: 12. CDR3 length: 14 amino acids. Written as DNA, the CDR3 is TGTGCCGTAGACAGGGGAGAGAATGTTGAAAAACTGTTTTTT. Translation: CAVDRGENVEKLFF.

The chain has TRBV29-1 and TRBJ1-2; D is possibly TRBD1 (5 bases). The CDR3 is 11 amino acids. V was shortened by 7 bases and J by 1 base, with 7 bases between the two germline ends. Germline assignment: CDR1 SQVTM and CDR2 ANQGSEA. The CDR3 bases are TGCAGCGGGCAGGGTAACTATGGCTACACCTTC. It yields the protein CSGQGNYGYTF.

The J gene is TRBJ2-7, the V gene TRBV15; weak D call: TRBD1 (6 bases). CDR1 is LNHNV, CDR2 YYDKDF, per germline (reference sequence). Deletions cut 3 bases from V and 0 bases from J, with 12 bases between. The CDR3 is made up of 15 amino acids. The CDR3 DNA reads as TGTGCCACCAGCAGGGACAGAATGAGCTCCTACGAGCAGTACTTC. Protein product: CATSRDRMSSYEQYF.

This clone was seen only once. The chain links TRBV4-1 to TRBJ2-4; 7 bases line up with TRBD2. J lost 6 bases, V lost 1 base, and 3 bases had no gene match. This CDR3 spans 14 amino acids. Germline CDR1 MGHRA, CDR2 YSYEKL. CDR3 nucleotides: TGCGCCAGCAGCCAAGGACTAGCCTCAAACATTCAGTACTTC. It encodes CASSQGLASNIQYF.

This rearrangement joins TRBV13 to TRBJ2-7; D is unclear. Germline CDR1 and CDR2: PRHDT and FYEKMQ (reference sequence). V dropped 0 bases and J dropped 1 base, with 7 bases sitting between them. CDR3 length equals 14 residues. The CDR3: CASSLGGISYEQYF. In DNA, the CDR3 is TGTGCCAGCAGCTTAGGAGGGATTTCCTACGAGCAGTACTTC.

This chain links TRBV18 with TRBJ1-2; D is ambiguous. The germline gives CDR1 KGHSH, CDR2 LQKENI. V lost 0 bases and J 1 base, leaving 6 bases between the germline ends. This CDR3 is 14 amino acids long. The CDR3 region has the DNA TGTGCCAGCTCACCACCGGGCATTAACTATGGCTACACCTTC. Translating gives CASSPPGINYGYTF.

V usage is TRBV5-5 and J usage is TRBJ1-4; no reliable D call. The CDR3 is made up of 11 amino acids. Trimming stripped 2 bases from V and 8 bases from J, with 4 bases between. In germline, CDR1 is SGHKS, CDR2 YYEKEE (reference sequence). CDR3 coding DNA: TGTGCCAGCAGCTTAGGGGAAAAACTGTTTTTT. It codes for CASSLGEKLFF. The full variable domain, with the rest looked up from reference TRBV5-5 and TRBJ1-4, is DAGVTQSPTHLIKTRGQQVTLRCSPISGHKSVSWYQQVLGQGPQFIFQYYEKEERGRGNFPDRFSARQFPNYSSELNVNALLLGDSALYLCASSLGEKLFFGSGTQLSVL.

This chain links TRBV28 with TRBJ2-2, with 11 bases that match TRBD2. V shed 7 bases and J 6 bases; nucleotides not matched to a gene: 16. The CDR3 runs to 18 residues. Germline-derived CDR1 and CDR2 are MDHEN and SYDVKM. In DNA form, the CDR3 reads TGTGCCAGCACGTGGGCTAGCGGGAGGCCAGTCGGGTCCGGGGAGCTGTTTTTT. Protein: CASTWASGRPVGSGELFF. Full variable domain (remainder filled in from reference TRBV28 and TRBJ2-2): DVKVTQSSRYLVKRTGEKVFLECVQDMDHENMFWYRQDPGLGLRLIYFSYDVKMKEKGDIPEGYSVSREKKERFSLILESASTNQTSMYLCASTWASGRPVGSGELFFGEGSRLTVL.